This TCR beta chain was recorded in a study of regulatory T cells in long-lasting Graves disease. The authors built TCR beta libraries using iRepertoire HTBI primers and Arm-PCR of CDR3 regions. A single record per CDR3 protein comes from TCRdb applying MiXCR to the multiplex PCR reads. The sample comprises approximately 350,000 distinct CDR3 sequences, 15% to 20% of which are singletons, and about 32% rests with the top ten. This clonotype occurred many times. This sample's time point: newly diagnosed GD, antithyroid drugs for less than 3 months. The TCR library was made from RNA extracted from PBMCs. The same specimen was also included in a second study, on T cells in Graves' hyperthyroidism and ophthalmopathy. That work contributes: Among the patients, aged 18 to 65, hyperthyroidism was newly diagnosed and had lasted under 2 months. Exclusion followed for patients with uncontrolled infection, other autoimmune disease, pregnancy or lactation. The TCR CDR3 was amplified in a first-round RT-PCR using the HTBI primer set.

Sample: peripheral blood mononuclear cells (PBMCs), taken at new diagnosis, from a patient treated with antithyroid drugs. The receptor was isolated from a man aged 35 to 55 with Graves disease.

The CDR3 DNA sequence: TGTGCCAGCTCCGTGACAGGGGATAGCAATCAGCCCCAGCATTTT. Protein sequence: CASSVTGDSNQPQHF. V and J are TRBV18 and TRBJ1-5, with 8 bases aligning to TRBD1. V lost 6 bases to trimming and J lost 0 bases; unmatched junction nucleotides: 4. This CDR3 has 15 amino acids. Germline-derived CDR1 and CDR2 are KGHSH and LQKENI.